This T cell receptor (beta chain) was obtained from a study of cytomegalovirus exposure and HLA in healthy donors. Findings of the study overall: A later analysis found first-cohort TCR clusters tended to co-occur in the 120 validation repertoires. Rarity held for most TCR sequences, but there were some public TCRs that occurred in many donors. Listed as cytomegalovirus-associated were roughly 180 TCR beta chains.

The germline V and J ends were trimmed by 3 bases and 2 bases, with 7 bases remaining between them. CDR3 length equals 13 residues. Germline CDR1 MDHEN, CDR2 SYDVKM. TCRdb keeps only in-frame clones here, not all; method: immunoSEQ multiplex PCR. The table shows approximately 160,000 clones, with 91% occurring only once. Points on this clone: The antigen is not known.

The donors were members of the validation cohort comprising over a hundred subjects, separate from the approximately 630-subject first cohort. The receptor's source is a woman younger than 35 in good health and CMV-seropositive. The sequencing sample was made of PBMCs. The rearrangement links TRBV28 to TRBJ2-5, with D unclear. The DNA of the CDR3 is TGTGCCAGCAGTTTGGGCTCTCAAGAGACCCAGTACTTC. It translates to CASSLGSQETQYF.